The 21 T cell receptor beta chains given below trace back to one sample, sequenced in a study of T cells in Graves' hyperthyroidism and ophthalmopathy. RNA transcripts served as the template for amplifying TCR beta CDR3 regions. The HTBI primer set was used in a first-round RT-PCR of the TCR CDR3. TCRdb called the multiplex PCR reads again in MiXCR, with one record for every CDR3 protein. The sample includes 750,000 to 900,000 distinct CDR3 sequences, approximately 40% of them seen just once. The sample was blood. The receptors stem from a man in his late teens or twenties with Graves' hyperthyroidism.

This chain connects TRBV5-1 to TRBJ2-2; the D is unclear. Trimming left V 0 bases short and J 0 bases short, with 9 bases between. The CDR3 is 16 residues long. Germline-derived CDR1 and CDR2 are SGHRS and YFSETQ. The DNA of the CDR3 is TGCGCCAGCAGCTTGGGACGATTTGCGAACACCGGGGAGCTGTTTTTT. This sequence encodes CASSLGRFANTGELFF.

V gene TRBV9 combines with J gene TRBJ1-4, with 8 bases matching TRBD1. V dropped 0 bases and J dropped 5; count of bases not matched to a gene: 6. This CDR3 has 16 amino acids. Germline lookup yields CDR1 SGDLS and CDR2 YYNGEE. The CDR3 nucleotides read TGTGCCAGCAGCGTAGGGGGACAGGAGGAAAATGAAAAACTGTTTTTT. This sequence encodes CASSVGGQEENEKLFF.

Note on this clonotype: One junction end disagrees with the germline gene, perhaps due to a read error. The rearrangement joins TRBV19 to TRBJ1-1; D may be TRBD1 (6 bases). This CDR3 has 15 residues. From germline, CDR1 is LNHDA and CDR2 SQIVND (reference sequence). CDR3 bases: TGTGCCAGTAACCTACCCGGAGGGGGTCGGACTGAAGCTCTCTTT. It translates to CASNLPGGGRTEALF.

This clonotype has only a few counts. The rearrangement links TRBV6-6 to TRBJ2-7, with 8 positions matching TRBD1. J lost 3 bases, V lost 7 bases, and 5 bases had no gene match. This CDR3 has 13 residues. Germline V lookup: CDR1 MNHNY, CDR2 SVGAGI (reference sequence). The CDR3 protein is CASNLDRDYEQYF. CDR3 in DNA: TGTGCCAGCAACCTGGACAGGGACTACGAGCAGTACTTC.

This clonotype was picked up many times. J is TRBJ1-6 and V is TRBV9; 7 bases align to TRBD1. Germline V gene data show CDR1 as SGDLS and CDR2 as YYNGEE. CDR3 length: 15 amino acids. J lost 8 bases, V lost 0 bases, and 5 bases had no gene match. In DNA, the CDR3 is TGTGCCAGCAGCGTAGGAGGGGGCGCCGATTCACCCCTCCACTTT. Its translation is CASSVGGGADSPLHF.

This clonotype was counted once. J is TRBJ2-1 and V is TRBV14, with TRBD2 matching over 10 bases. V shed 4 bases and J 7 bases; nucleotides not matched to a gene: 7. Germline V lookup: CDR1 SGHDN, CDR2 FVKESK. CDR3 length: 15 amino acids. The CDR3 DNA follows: TGTGCCAGCAGCCCAACTAGCGGGGTGAGGAATGAGCAGTTCTTC. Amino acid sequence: CASSPTSGVRNEQFF.

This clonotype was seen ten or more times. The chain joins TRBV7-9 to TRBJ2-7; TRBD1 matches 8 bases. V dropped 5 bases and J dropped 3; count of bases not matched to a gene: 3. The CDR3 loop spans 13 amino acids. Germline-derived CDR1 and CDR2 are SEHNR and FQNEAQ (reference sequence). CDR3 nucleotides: TGTGCCAGCAGCGGACAGGGTTTCTACGAGCAGTACTTC. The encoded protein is CASSGQGFYEQYF.

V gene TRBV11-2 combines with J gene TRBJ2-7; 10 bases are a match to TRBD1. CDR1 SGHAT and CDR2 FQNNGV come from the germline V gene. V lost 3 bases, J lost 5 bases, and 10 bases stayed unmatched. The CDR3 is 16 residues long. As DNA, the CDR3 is TGTGCCAGCAGCTTGGGGGGAGGGACAGGGGCCCACGAGCAGTACTTC. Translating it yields CASSLGGGTGAHEQYF.

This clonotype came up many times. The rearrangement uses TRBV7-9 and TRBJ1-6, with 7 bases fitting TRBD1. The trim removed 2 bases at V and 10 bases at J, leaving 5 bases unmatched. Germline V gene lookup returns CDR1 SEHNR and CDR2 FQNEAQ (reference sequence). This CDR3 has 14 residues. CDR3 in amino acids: CASSLKGGLSPLHF. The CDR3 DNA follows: TGTGCCAGCAGCTTAAAAGGGGGCCTATCACCCCTCCACTTT.

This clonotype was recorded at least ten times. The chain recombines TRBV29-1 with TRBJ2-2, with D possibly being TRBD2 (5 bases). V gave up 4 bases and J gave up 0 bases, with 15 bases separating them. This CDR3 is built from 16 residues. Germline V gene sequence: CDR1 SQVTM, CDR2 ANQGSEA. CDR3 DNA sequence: TGCAGCGTTGTAATCTTCGGGGTATCGAACACCGGGGAGCTGTTTTTT. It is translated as CSVVIFGVSNTGELFF.

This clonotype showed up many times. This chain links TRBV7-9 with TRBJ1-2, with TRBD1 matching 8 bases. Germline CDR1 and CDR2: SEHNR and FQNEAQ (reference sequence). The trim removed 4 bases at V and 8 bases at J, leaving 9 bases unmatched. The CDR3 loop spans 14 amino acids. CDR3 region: CASSSDRGGRGYTF. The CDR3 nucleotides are TGTGCCAGCAGCTCCGACAGGGGTGGGAGGGGCTACACCTTC.

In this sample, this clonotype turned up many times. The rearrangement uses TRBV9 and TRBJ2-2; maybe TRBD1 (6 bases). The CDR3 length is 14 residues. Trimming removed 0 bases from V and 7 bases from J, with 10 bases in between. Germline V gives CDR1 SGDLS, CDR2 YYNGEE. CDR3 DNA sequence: TGTGCCAGCAGCGTAGACAGGGAGAGCGGGGAGCTGTTTTTT. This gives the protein CASSVDRESGELFF. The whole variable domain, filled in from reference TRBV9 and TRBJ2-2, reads DSGVTQTPKHLITATGQRVTLRCSPRSGDLSVYWYQQSLDQGLQFLIQYYNGEERAKGNILERFSAQQFPDLHSELNLSSLELGDSALYFCASSVDRESGELFFGEGSRLTVL.

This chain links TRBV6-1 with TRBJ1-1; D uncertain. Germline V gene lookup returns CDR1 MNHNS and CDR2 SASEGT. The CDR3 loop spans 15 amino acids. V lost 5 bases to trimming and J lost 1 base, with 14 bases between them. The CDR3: CASSYGLGANTEAFF. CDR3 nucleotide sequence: TGTGCCAGCAGTTACGGCCTGGGCGCGAACACTGAAGCTTTCTTT.

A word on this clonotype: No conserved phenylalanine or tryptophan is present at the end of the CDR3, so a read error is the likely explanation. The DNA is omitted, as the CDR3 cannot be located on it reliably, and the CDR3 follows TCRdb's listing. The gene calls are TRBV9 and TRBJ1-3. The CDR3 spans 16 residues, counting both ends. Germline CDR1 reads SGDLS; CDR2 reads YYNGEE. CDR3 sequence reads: CASSVATGSSGNTITA.

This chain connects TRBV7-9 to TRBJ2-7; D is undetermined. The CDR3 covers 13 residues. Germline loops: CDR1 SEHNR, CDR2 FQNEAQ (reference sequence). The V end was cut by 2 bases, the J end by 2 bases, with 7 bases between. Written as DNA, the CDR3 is TGTGCCAGCAGCTTATTCCCCACCTACGAGCAGTACTTC. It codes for CASSLFPTYEQYF.

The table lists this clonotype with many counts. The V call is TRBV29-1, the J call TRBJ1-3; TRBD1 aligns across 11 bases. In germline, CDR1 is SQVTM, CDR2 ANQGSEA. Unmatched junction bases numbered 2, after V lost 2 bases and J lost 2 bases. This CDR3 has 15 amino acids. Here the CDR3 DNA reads TGCAGCGTTGAAACGGACAGGGGGCCTGGAAACACCATATATTTT. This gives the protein CSVETDRGPGNTIYF.

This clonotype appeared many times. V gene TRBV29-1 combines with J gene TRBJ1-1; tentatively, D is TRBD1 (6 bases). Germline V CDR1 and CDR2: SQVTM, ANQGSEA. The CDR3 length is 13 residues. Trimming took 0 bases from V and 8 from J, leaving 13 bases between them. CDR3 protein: CSVEEWQQGEAFF. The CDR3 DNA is TGCAGCGTTGAAGAGTGGCAACAGGGCGAAGCTTTCTTT.

The CDR3 nucleotides are TGTGCCAGCAGGTTGAGGGGGAAGTATGGCTACACCTTC. Translating gives CASRLRGKYGYTF. The rearrangement links TRBV12-3 or TRBV12-4 to TRBJ1-2, with D perhaps matching TRBD1 (6 bases). The CDR3 is 13 amino acids. V dropped 6 bases and J dropped 5 bases, with 13 bases sitting between them.

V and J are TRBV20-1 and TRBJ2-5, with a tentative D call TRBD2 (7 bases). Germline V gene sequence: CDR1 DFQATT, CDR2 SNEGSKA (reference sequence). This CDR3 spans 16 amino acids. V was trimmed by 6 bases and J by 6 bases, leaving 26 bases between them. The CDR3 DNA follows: TGCAGTGCCGAAATCGGGAGAGGGGGGGACGTGAAGACCCAGTACTTC. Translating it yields CSAEIGRGGDVKTQYF.

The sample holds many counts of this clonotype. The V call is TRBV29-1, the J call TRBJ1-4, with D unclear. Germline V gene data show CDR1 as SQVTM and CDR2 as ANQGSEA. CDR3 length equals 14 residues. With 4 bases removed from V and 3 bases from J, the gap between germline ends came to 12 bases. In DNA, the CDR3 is TGCAGCGTTGCCCCAGCTGACTCTAATGAAAAACTGTTTTTT. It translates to CSVAPADSNEKLFF.

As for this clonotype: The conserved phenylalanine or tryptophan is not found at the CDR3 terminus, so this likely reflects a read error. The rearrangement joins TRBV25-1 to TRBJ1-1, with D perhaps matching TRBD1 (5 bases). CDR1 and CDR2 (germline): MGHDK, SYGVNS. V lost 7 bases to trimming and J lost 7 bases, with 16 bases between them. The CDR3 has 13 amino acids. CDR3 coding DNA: TGTGCCAGCAAGGACACGGGTCTACGTGAAGCTTTCTCT. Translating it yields CASKDTGLREAFS.